This is a list of T cell receptor beta chains from one sample in a study of post-analysis software for immune sequencing data. TCRdb used MiXCR to reprocess the PCR reads, holding one entry per CDR3 protein. The repertoire includes more than 450,000 distinct CDR3 sequences, roughly 34% of them detected once, and 4.5% to 7.5% sits in the top ten. Sequenced: blood. These receptors were taken from a girl aged 2-17 years with multiple sclerosis. The CDR3 runs from the conserved cysteine through the conserved F or W. D genes are given only for firm matches. Where a row states a size, it is once, few, many or the class of an expanded clone; other rows omit it.

CASPPQEPIVGAGQNQETQYF	TGTGCCAGCCCACCTCAAGAGCCTATCGTTGGGGCAGGGCAAAACCAAGAGACCCAGTACTTC	TRBV4-2	TRBJ2-5	NA	few
CATGPGMGLAGGSSYNEQFF	TGTGCCACCGGGCCCGGGATGGGACTAGCGGGGGGAAGCTCCTACAATGAGCAGTTCTTC	TRBV24-1	TRBJ2-1	TRBD2	NA
CASSEALRRNNEQFF	TGTGCCAGCAGTGAGGCTCTAAGGAGGAACAATGAGCAGTTCTTC	TRBV25-1	TRBJ2-1	NA	NA
CASSDPGTGYEQYF	TGTGCCAGCAGTGACCCCGGGACAGGATACGAGCAGTACTTC	TRBV11-2	TRBJ2-7	TRBD1	NA
CASRAGGVSYGYTF	TGTGCCAGCAGGGCAGGGGGCGTTAGTTATGGCTACACCTTC	TRBV12-3/TRBV12-4	TRBJ1-2	TRBD1	NA
CASSNFGTLYNEQFF	TGTGCCAGCAGTAACTTCGGGACCCTATACAATGAGCAGTTCTTC	TRBV27	TRBJ2-1	NA	few
CASSPTGTGAYGYTF	TGCGCCAGCAGCCCTACCGGGACAGGGGCCTATGGCTACACCTTC	TRBV4-1	TRBJ1-2	TRBD1	NA
CASSSTWDRRGEKLFF	TGTGCCAGCAGCTCAACCTGGGACAGGAGGGGTGAAAAACTGTTTTTT	TRBV7-9	TRBJ1-4	TRBD1	NA
CASRDRAISYGYTF	TGTGCCAGCAGAGACAGGGCTATTAGCTATGGCTACACCTTC	TRBV6-5	TRBJ1-2	TRBD1	few
CASNGLNNEQFF	TGTGCCAGCAATGGACTGAACAATGAGCAGTTCTTC	TRBV7-9	TRBJ2-1	NA	NA
CASSVGPGDTQYF	TGTGCCAGCAGCGTTGGACCGGGAGATACGCAGTATTTT	TRBV7-3	TRBJ2-3	NA	NA
CASSDRATPYEQYF	TGTGCCAGTAGTGACCGGGCCACCCCCTACGAGCAGTACTTC	TRBV19	TRBJ2-7	NA	few
CASSRVDMGYF	TGTGCCAGCAGCAGAGTCGACATGGGGTACTTC	TRBV7-9	TRBJ2-5	NA	few
CASSLDSHTQYF	TGCGCCAGCAGCTTGGACTCCCATACGCAGTATTTT	TRBV5-1	TRBJ2-3	NA	NA
CASSSRTASTDTQYF	TGCGCCAGCAGCTCGAGGACGGCTAGCACAGATACGCAGTATTTT	TRBV5-1	TRBJ2-3	NA	few
CSVGQSTDTQYF	TGCAGCGTTGGCCAGAGCACAGATACGCAGTATTTT	TRBV29-1	TRBJ2-3	NA	few
CASSLGFATNEQFF	TGTGCCAGCAGCTTAGGATTCGCTACCAATGAGCAGTTCTTC	TRBV7-2	TRBJ2-1	NA	NA
CASSCGRAGYNEQFF	TGTGCCAGCAGTTGTGGGCGAGCGGGATACAATGAGCAGTTCTTC	TRBV12-3/TRBV12-4	TRBJ2-1	TRBD2	NA
CASSPDRGLGYEQYF	TGTGCCAGCTCACCCGACAGGGGCCTCGGGTACGAGCAGTACTTC	TRBV18	TRBJ2-7	TRBD1	NA
CASSLIGNTGNAFF	TGTGCCAGCAGTTTAATAGGGAATACGGGGAATGCTTTCTTT	TRBV12-3/TRBV12-4	TRBJ1-1	NA	few
CSAGERGDTQYF	TGCAGCGCCGGAGAAAGGGGTGATACGCAGTATTTT	TRBV29-1	TRBJ2-3	NA	few
CATSRGGLSYNEQFF	TGTGCCACCAGCAGAGGGGGTCTCTCCTACAATGAGCAGTTCTTC	TRBV15	TRBJ2-1	NA	few
CASSLTDTGNTIYF	TGTGCTAGCAGCTTAACTGACACGGGAAACACCATATATTTT	TRBV7-7	TRBJ1-3	NA	NA
CSALVVDEQFF	TGCAGTGCCCTTGTGGTGGATGAGCAGTTCTTC	TRBV20-1	TRBJ2-1	NA	few
CASTMDRVGGYTF	TGTGCCAGCACGATGGACAGGGTCGGTGGCTACACCTTC	TRBV12-3/TRBV12-4	TRBJ1-2	TRBD1	few
CASSAGLAGGVGDTQYF	TGTGCCAGCAGTGCGGGACTAGCGGGGGGGGTGGGAGATACGCAGTATTTT	TRBV6-1	TRBJ2-3	TRBD2	NA
CSASPTGGSPLHF	TGCAGTGCTAGCCCGACCGGTGGGTCACCCCTCCACTTT	TRBV20-1	TRBJ1-6	NA	few
CASSWLTGGNSNQPQHF	TGTGCCAGCAGTTGGCTGACAGGGGGGAATAGCAATCAGCCCCAGCATTTT	TRBV12-3/TRBV12-4	TRBJ1-5	TRBD1	NA
CASSLRPNYEQYF	TGTGCCAGCAGCCTAAGGCCGAACTACGAGCAGTACTTC	TRBV7-3	TRBJ2-7	NA	NA
CATMGRDRVTDTQYF	TGTGCAACCATGGGGAGGGACAGGGTAACAGATACGCAGTATTTT	TRBV28	TRBJ2-3	TRBD1	NA
CASSQQTRVNIQYF	TGTGCCAGCAGCCAACAGACCCGGGTAAACATTCAGTACTTC	TRBV3-1	TRBJ2-4	NA	few
CASSRKGAAEEQYF	TGTGCCAGCAGCAGAAAGGGGGCGGCTGAAGAGCAGTACTTC	TRBV3-1	TRBJ2-4	TRBD1	few